This T cell receptor (beta chain) was sequenced for a study of PD-1 blockade in classical Hodgkin lymphoma. Study-level results: Relapsed/refractory patients reportedly had the lowest baseline TCR diversity, below newly diagnosed patients, who were below healthy donors.

With V trimmed by 3 bases and J by 7 bases, 7 bases remained unmatched. Germline loops: CDR1 SNHLY, CDR2 FYNNEI. This CDR3 has 14 amino acids. This clone showed up just a few times. Its antigen is not known. Time point in this sample: cycle 4 day 1 (C4D1), after less than 7 weeks of nivolumab. Brentuximab vedotin exposure varied among the patients, all of whom had relapsed after autologous stem cell transplantation. Thawed PBMCs underwent magnetic negative selection to yield purified CD4+ T cells. Data came from immunoSEQ multiplex PCR; TCRdb stores just in-frame clones and leaves some out. The sample records roughly 6,000 clones, roughly 86% being singletons.

J is TRBJ1-2 and V is TRBV2, with TRBD1 identical over 8 bases. This TCR came from a human donor with classical Hodgkin lymphoma. The source was CD4+ T cells from blood, collected before the fourth cycle of nivolumab. CDR3 sequence (DNA): TGTGCCAGCAGTGATCTGACAGGGGCCTTTGGCTACACCTTC. Amino acids: CASSDLTGAFGYTF.